This T cell receptor beta chain was sequenced for a study of human T cells and chemical hapten exposure. TCRdb used MiXCR to reprocess the RACE reads, holding one entry per CDR3 protein. This table holds roughly 180,000 distinct CDR3 sequences, 20% to 25% found once. Time point specified: patch test 1, 2 weeks after DPC sensitization. Noted treatment: therapeutic diphenylcyclopropenone sensitization with weekly scalp DPC. Patients had alopecia, were aged 18 to 70, and were not pregnant. The authors extracted total RNA from unfractionated whole blood. Per germline, CDR1 SGHAT and CDR2 FQDESV (reference sequence). The CDR3 consists of 16 residues. The V end lost 3 bases, the J end lost 2 bases, and 15 bases lay between the germline ends.

The TCR originated in a woman aged 50 to 60 with alopecia areata. Some clones in this sample may be carry-over from other donors' samples. The specimen comprised whole blood, sampled in connection with sensitization to the hapten diphenylcyclopropenone (DPC). The chain joins TRBV11-1 to TRBJ2-3, with D perhaps TRBD2 (5 bases). In DNA form, the CDR3 reads TGTGCCAGCAGCTTTGATGATGCGGGCTACACAGATACGCAGTATTTT. Translated: CASSFDDAGYTDTQYF.